In this sample, the clone carrying this T cell receptor (beta chain) turned up many times. Its antigen is still unknown. This sample is drawn from a study of regulatory T cells in long-lasting Graves disease. Libraries of TCR beta came from iRepertoire HTBI primers plus Arm-PCR of CDR3 regions. TCRdb used MiXCR to reprocess the multiplex PCR reads, holding one entry per CDR3 protein. Among 400,000 to 500,000 distinct CDR3 sequences listed, roughly 17% were seen once. The CDR3 covers 14 residues. From germline, CDR1 is DFQATT and CDR2 SNEGSKA (reference sequence). The V end was cut by 3 bases, the J end by 3 bases, with 15 bases between. Broader study findings: Newly diagnosed disease favored TRBV20-1 and TRBJ2-1 over persistent disease.

Time point noted: newly diagnosed GD, antithyroid drugs for less than 3 months. From PBMCs, RNA was extracted and then used to make the TCR library. These data were likewise used in another study, on T cells in Graves' hyperthyroidism and ophthalmopathy.

The sequences come from peripheral blood mononuclear cells (PBMCs), collected at new diagnosis, from a patient treated with antithyroid drugs. The receptor's source is a woman aged 18-29 years with Graves disease. The rearrangement links TRBV20-1 to TRBJ2-7; D is possibly TRBD1 (6 bases). The CDR3, as DNA: TGCAGTGCTAGCACCGACAGGCTCGACTACGAGCAGTACTTC. Residues: CSASTDRLDYEQYF.